This T cell receptor (beta chain) was obtained from a study of identical twins. Template switching, a step in the protocol, added a universal primer site, and cDNA carried unique molecular identifiers. TCRdb re-derived calls from the 5' RACE reads in MiXCR, one entry per CDR3 protein. The sample carries some 300,000 distinct CDR3 sequences, 9% to 15% recorded once. On this clonotype: Its antigen is not identified.

Points from the study as a whole: In cord blood, abundant beta clonotypes had fewer insertions; memory showed no trend.

These data were likewise used in another study, on yellow fever vaccine responses in identical twins. That paper states: Reports say the vaccine T cell response in twins looked partly convergent and partly personalized.

Input material: CD8+ T cells sorted from blood. The source of this sequence is a woman between 18 and 29 years old in good health.

The CDR3, as DNA: TGCAGTGCTGCAGGGGATGACTACAATGAGCAGTTCTTC. It encodes CSAAGDDYNEQFF. The chain employs TRBV20-1 and TRBJ2-1; TRBD1 is a possible D gene (6 bases). The CDR3 is 13 residues long. Trimming shortened V by 5 bases and J by 3 bases, and 11 bases separated the two germline ends. The germline V gene encodes CDR1 DFQATT and CDR2 SNEGSKA (reference sequence).